The clone carrying this TCR beta chain was picked up one time. Its antigen is unidentified. CDR1 is SGHNT and CDR2 is YENEEA in the germline V gene. The CDR3 has 11 amino acids. TCRdb keeps only in-frame clones here, not all; method: immunoSEQ multiplex PCR. The repertoire holds fewer than 14,000 clones, with 55% to 85% as singletons. This sample is part of a study of somatic mutations in cytotoxic T cells in rheumatoid arthritis. Across the whole study: Patient blood (roughly 30 ml EDTA) was collected right after diagnosis, preceding any treatment. Using a FACSAria II or Sony SH800, a portion of the V beta antibody-stained T-cell populations were flow-sorted at nearly 100% purity, and among those populations were V beta1+ cells that were then sequenced for TCRB.

Study observations and caveats: Age-dependent increases in CD8+ clonality occurred in rheumatoid arthritis patients but not in healthy controls. The study found that the largest CD8+ clone exceeded 20% of CD8+ cells in about an eighth of the roughly 65 patients.

The clonotype was recovered from an adult with rheumatoid arthritis. V is TRBV11-3 and J is TRBJ2-5; D is undetermined. Gene TRBJ2-7 matches the end of the DNA better, so the J call may be wrong. The sequenced material came from CD8+ T cells sorted from blood. CDR3 protein: CASSLWYEQYF. In DNA, the CDR3 is TGTGCCAGCAGCTTATGGTACGAGCAGTACTTC.